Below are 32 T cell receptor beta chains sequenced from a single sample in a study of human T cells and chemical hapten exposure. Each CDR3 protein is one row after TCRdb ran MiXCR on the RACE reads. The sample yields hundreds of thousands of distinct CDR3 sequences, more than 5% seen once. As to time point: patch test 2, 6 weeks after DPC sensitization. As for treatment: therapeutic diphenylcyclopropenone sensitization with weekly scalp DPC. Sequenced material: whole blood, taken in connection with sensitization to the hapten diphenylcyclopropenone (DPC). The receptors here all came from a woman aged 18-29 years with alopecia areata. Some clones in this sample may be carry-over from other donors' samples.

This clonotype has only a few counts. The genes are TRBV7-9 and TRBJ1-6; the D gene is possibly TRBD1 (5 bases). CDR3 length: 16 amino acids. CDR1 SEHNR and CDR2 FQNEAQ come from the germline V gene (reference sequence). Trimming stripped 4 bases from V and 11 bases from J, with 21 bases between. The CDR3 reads CASSSAGTTAAAPLHF. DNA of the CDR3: TGTGCCAGCAGCTCGGCTGGGACGACGGCAGCGGCACCCCTCCACTTT.

The CDR3 coding sequence is TGTGCCAGCAGCCCCCGACTAGCGGGGACAAAAGAGACCCAGTACTTC. It codes for CASSPRLAGTKETQYF. The V call is TRBV13, the J call TRBJ2-5, with TRBD2 identical over 11 bases. Germline loops: CDR1 PRHDT, CDR2 FYEKMQ (reference sequence). The junction had 8 bases not matched to a gene; V was cut back by 5 bases and J by 3 bases. This CDR3 is 16 amino acids long. The whole variable domain, remainder taken from reference TRBV13 and TRBJ2-5, is AAGVIQSPRHLIKEKRETATLKCYPIPRHDTVYWYQQGPGQDPQFLISFYEKMQSDKGSIPDRFSAQQFSDYHSELNMSSLELGDSALYFCASSPRLAGTKETQYFGPGTRLLVL.

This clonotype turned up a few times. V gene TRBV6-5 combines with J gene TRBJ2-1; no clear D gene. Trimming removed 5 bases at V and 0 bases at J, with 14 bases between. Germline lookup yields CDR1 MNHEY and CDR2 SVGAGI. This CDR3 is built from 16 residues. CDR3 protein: CASSNDLWSSYNEQFF. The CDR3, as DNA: TGTGCCAGCAGTAATGACCTATGGAGCTCCTACAATGAGCAGTTCTTC.

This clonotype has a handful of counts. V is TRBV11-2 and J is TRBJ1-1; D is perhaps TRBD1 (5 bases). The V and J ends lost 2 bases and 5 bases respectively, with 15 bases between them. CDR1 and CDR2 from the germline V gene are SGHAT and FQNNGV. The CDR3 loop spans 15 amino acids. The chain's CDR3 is CASSLIGGRWTEAFF. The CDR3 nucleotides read TGTGCCAGCAGCTTAATCGGGGGTAGGTGGACTGAAGCTTTCTTT. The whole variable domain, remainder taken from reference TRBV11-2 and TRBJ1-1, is EAGVAQSPRYKIIEKRQSVAFWCNPISGHATLYWYQQILGQGPKLLIQFQNNGVVDDSQLPKDRFSAERLKGVDSTLKIQPAKLEDSAVYLCASSLIGGRWTEAFFGQGTRLTVV.

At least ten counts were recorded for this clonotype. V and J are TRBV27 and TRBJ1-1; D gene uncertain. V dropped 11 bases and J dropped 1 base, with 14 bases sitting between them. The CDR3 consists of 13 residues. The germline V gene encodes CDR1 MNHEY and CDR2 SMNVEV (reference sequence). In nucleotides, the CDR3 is TGTGCCGCCCGCGGGGTCGGGAACACTGAAGCTTTCTTT. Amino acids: CAARGVGNTEAFF.

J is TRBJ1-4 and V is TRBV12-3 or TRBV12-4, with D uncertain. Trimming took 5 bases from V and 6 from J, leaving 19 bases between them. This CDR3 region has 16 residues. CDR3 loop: CASSPQDGVTDEKLFF. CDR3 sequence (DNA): TGTGCCAGCAGTCCCCAGGATGGGGTCACAGATGAAAAACTGTTTTTT.

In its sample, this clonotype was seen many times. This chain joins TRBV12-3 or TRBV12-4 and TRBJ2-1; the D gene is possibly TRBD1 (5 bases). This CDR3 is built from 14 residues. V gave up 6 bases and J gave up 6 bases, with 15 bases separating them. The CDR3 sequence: CASRPTGSGNEQFF. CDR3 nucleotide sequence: TGTGCCAGCAGACCCACAGGCTCCGGCAATGAGCAGTTCTTC.

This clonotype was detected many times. DNA of the CDR3: TGTGCCAGCAGCCAAGGAGGTCAGGTCTATGGCTACACCTTC. Translation gives CASSQGGQVYGYTF. This chain connects TRBV3-1 to TRBJ1-2; unclear D gene. Trimming cost V 1 base and J 4 bases, with 10 bases left between them. Germline values: CDR1 LGHDT, CDR2 YNNKEL (reference sequence). The CDR3 runs to 14 residues.

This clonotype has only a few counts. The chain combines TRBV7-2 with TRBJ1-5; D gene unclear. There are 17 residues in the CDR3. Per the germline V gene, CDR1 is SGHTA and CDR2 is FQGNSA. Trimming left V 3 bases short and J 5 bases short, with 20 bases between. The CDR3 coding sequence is TGTGCCAGCAGCTTGCGGGGATCGTTAACTTTAGATCAGCCCCAGCATTTT. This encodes CASSLRGSLTLDQPQHF.

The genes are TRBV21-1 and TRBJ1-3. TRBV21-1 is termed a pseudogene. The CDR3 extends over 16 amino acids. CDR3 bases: TGTGCCAGCAGCAACCACCAGACGGTGGATCGGGGAGGCCGGTATTTT. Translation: CASSNHQTVDRGGRYF.

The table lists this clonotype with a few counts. The CDR3 DNA is TGCAGTGCTTTAAGGACTAGCGGGGGGGCGAATTCCCGTTACAATGAGCAGTTCTTC. Its translation is CSALRTSGGANSRYNEQFF. This chain uses TRBV20-1 with TRBJ2-1; 15 bases agree with TRBD2. With V trimmed by 5 bases and J by 4 bases, 15 bases remained unmatched. This CDR3 contains 19 residues. The germline gives CDR1 DFQATT, CDR2 SNEGSKA (reference sequence).

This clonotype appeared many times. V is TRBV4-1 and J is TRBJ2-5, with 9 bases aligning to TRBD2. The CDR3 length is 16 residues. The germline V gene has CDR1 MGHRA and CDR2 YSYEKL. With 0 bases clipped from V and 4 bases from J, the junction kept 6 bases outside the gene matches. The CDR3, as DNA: TGCGCCAGCAGCCAAGATCGGGGTAGCGGGGGAGAGACCCAGTACTTC. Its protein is CASSQDRGSGGETQYF.

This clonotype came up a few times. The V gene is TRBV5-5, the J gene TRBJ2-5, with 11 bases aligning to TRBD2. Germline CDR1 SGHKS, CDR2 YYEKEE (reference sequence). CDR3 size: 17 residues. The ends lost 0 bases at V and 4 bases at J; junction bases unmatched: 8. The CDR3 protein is CASSLASSGGAGETQYF. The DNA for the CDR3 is TGTGCCAGCAGCTTGGCCAGTAGCGGGGGGGCCGGAGAGACCCAGTACTTC.

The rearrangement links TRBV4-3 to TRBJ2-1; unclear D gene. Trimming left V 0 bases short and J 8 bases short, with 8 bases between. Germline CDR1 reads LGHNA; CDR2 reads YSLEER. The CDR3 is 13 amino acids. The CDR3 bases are TGCGCCAGCAGCCAAGATGCCCAGTATGAGCAGTTCTTC. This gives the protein CASSQDAQYEQFF.

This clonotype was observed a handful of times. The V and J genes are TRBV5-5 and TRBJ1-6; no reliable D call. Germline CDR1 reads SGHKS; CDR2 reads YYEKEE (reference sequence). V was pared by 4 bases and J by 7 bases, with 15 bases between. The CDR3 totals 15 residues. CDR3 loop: CASSAHDPVNSPLHF. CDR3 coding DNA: TGTGCCAGCAGCGCCCACGACCCGGTGAATTCACCCCTCCACTTT. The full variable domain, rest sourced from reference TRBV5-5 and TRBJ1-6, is DAGVTQSPTHLIKTRGQQVTLRCSPISGHKSVSWYQQVLGQGPQFIFQYYEKEERGRGNFPDRFSARQFPNYSSELNVNALLLGDSALYLCASSAHDPVNSPLHFGNGTRLTVT.

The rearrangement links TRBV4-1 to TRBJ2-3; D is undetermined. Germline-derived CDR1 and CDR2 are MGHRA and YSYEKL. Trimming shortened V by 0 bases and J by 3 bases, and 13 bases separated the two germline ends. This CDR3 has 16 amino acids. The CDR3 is CASSQDETGRTDTQYF. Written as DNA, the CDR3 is TGCGCCAGCAGCCAAGATGAGACGGGCAGGACAGATACGCAGTATTTT.

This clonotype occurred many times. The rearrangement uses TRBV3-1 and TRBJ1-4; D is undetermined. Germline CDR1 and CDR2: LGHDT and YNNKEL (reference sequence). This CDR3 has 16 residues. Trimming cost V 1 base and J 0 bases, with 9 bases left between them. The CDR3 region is CASSQGTASTNEKLFF. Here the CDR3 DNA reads TGTGCCAGCAGCCAAGGCACCGCCTCAACTAATGAAAAACTGTTTTTT. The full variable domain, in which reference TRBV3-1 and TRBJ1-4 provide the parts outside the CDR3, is DTAVSQTPKYLVTQMGNDKSIKCEQNLGHDTMYWYKQDSKKFLKIMFSYNNKELIINETVPNRFSPKSPDKAHLNLHINSLELGDSAVYFCASSQGTASTNEKLFFGSGTQLSVL.

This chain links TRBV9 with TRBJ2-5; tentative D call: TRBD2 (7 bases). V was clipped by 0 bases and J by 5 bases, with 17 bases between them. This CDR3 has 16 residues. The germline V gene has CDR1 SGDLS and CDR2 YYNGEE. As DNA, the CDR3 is TGTGCCAGCAGCGTAGAGGCGGGGGCGGCGAGGGAGACCCAGTACTTC. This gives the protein CASSVEAGAARETQYF.

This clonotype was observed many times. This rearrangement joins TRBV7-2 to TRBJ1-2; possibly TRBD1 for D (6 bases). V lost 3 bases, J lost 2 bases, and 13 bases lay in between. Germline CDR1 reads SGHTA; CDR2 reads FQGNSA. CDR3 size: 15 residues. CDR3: CASSFPPGQNYGYTF. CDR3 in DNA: TGTGCCAGCAGCTTTCCCCCAGGACAGAACTATGGCTACACCTTC.

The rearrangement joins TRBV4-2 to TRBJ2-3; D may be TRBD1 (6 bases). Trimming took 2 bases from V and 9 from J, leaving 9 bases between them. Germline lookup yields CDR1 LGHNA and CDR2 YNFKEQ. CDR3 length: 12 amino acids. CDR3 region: CASSQSDSTQYF. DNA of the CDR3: TGTGCCAGCAGCCAATCGGACAGCACGCAGTATTTT.

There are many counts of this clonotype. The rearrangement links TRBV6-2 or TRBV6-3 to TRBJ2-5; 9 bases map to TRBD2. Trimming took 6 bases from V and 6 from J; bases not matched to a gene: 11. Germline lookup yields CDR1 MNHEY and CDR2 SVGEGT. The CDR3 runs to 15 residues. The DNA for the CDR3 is TGTGCCAGCAGCCGGTCGACTAGCGGAAAAAAGACCCAGTACTTC. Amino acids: CASSRSTSGKKTQYF.

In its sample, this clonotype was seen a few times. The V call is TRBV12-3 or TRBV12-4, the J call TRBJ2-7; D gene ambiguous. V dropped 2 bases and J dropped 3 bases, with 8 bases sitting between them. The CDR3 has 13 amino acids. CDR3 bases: TGTGCCAGCAGTTTACAGAGTAACTACGAGCAGTACTTC. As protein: CASSLQSNYEQYF.

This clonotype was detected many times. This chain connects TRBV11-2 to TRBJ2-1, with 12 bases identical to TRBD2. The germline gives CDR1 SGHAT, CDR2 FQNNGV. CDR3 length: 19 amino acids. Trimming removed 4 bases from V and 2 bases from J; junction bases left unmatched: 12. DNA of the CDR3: TGTGCCAGCAGCTCACCTACCGGGACTAGCGGGCGCCCCTACAATGAGCAGTTCTTC. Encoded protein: CASSSPTGTSGRPYNEQFF.

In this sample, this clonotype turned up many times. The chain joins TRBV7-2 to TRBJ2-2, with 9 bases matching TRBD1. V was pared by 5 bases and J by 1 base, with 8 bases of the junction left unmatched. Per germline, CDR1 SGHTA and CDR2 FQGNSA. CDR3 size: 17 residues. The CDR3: CASSHPPGQGNTGELFF. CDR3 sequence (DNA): TGTGCCAGCAGCCATCCGCCGGGACAGGGGAACACCGGGGAGCTGTTTTTT.

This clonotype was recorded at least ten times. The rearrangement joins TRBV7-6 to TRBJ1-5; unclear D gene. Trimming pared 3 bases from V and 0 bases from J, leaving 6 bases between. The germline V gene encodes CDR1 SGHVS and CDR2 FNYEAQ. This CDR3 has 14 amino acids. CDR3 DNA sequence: TGTGCCAGCAGCTTCGGGGATAGCAATCAGCCCCAGCATTTT. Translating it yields CASSFGDSNQPQHF.

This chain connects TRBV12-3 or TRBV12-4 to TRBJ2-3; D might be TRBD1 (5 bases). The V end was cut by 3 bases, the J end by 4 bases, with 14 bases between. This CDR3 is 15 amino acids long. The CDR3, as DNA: TGTGCCAGCAGTTTTCTTAGAGCCAGGGCAGATACGCAGTATTTT. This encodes CASSFLRARADTQYF.

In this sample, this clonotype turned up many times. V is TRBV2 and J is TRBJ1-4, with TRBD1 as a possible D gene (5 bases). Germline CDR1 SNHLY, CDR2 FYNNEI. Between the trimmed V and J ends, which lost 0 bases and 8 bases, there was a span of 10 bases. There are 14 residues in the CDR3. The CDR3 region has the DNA TGTGCCAGCAGTGAAGCCAGGGTGGGAGAAAAACTGTTTTTT. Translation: CASSEARVGEKLFF.

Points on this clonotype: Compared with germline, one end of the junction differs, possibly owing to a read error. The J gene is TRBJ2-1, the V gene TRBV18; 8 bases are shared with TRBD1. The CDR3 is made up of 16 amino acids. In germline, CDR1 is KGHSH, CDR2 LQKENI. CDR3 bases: TGTGCCAGCCCACCACAAGAACAGGGGGTTGCGGATGAGCAGTTCTTC. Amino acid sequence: CASPPQEQGVADEQFF.

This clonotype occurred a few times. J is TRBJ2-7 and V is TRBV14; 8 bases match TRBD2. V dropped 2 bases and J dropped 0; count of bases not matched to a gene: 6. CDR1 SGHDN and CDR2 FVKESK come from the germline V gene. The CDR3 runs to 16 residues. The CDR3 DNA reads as TGTGCCAGCAGCCAACGAAGCGGGGGAAGCTCCTACGAGCAGTACTTC. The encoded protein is CASSQRSGGSSYEQYF.

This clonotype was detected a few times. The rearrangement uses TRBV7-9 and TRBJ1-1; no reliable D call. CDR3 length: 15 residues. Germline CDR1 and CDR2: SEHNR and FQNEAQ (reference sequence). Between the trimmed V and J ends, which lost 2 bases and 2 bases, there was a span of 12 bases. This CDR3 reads CASSLMGSSNTEAFF. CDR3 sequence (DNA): TGTGCCAGCAGCTTAATGGGCAGCTCTAACACTGAAGCTTTCTTT.

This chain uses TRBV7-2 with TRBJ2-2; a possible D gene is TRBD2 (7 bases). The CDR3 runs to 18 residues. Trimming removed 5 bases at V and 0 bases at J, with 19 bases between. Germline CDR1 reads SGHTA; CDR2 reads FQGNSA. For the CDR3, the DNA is TGTGCCAGCAGCCCGACAGGCGGGGGATCTGCGAACACCGGGGAGCTGTTTTTT. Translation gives CASSPTGGGSANTGELFF.

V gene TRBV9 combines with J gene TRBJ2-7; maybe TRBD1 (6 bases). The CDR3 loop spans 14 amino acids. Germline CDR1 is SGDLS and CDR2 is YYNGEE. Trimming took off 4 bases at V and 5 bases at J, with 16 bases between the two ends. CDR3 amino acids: CASSRRAGEHEQYF. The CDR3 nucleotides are TGTGCCAGCAGCCGTAGGGCAGGGGAGCACGAGCAGTACTTC.